The rows below give T cell receptor beta chains drawn from one sample of a study of blood T cell repertoires in COVID-19. This table comes from immunoSEQ multiplex PCR, and its TCRdb copy is limited to in-frame clones, with some not included. This table has about 250,000 clones, approximately 83% appearing once. The sample was peripheral blood. These receptors were collected from a human donor in a cohort sampled during active COVID-19. CDR3s include the opening cysteine and the closing phenylalanine or tryptophan. D genes are given only for firm matches. Only some rows state a clone size, as once, few, many or a class for expanded clones.

V: TRBV10-3
J: TRBJ2-1
length: 15
size: NA
D: TRBD2
CDR3: CAISESLAGYNEQFF
DNA: TGTGCCATCAGTGAGTCTCTAGCGGGGTACAATGAGCAGTTCTTC

V: TRBV5-1
J: TRBJ1-2
length: 14
size: once
D: TRBD1
CDR3: CASSLAQGESGYTF
DNA: TGCGCCAGCAGCTTGGCCCAGGGGGAAAGCGGCTACACCTTC

V: TRBV6-5
J: TRBJ1-5
length: 12
size: once
D: NA
CDR3: CASSTGSLPQHF
DNA: TGTGCCAGCAGCACAGGGTCATTGCCCCAGCATTTT

V: TRBV18
J: TRBJ2-3
length: 18
size: NA
D: NA
CDR3: CASSPHRVDGDGADTQYF
DNA: TGTGCCAGCTCACCTCACAGGGTTGACGGGGATGGTGCAGATACGCAGTATTTT

V: TRBV2
J: TRBJ2-7
length: 14
size: few
D: NA
CDR3: CASSVGGGVAEQYF
DNA: TGTGCCAGCAGTGTTGGGGGCGGTGTAGCCGAGCAGTACTTC

V: TRBV9
J: TRBJ2-7
length: 15
size: NA
D: NA
CDR3: CASSPDSSLSYEQYF
DNA: TGTGCCAGCAGCCCGGACAGCAGCCTCTCCTACGAGCAGTACTTC

V: TRBV6-5
J: TRBJ1-5
length: 14
size: NA
D: TRBD1
CDR3: CASRGTGEHQPQHF
DNA: TGTGCCAGCAGGGGGACAGGGGAGCATCAGCCCCAGCATTTT

V: TRBV6-5
J: TRBJ2-7
length: 14
size: NA
D: TRBD2
CDR3: CAILGTSGTYEQYF
DNA: TGTGCCATTCTCGGGACTAGCGGAACTTACGAGCAGTACTTC

V: TRBV28
J: TRBJ1-3
length: 15
size: NA
D: TRBD1
CDR3: CASSLYRGAGNTIYF
DNA: TGTGCCAGCAGTTTATACAGGGGGGCTGGAAACACCATATATTTT

V: TRBV27
J: TRBJ2-5
length: 16
size: NA
D: TRBD2
CDR3: CASSVREGLVWETQYF
DNA: TGTGCCAGCAGTGTACGGGAGGGTTTGGTATGGGAGACCCAGTACTTC

V: TRBV7-2
J: TRBJ2-7
length: 14
size: few
D: NA
CDR3: CASSLVGVPYEQYF
DNA: TGTGCCAGCAGCTTAGTCGGGGTCCCCTACGAGCAGTACTTC

V: TRBV2
J: TRBJ1-1
length: 13
size: NA
D: NA
CDR3: CASLGTKGTEAFF
DNA: TGTGCCAGCTTGGGGACAAAGGGCACTGAAGCTTTCTTT

V: TRBV5-4
J: TRBJ1-2
length: 15
size: NA
D: NA
CDR3: CASSLSRGLNYGYTF
DNA: TGTGCCAGCAGCTTGTCTAGGGGCTTGAACTATGGCTACACCTTC

V: TRBV7-2
J: TRBJ2-1
length: 11
size: NA
D: TRBD2
CDR3: CASSSSGEQFF
DNA: TGTGCCAGCAGCTCTAGCGGGGAACAGTTCTTC

V: TRBV3-1/TRBV3-2
J: TRBJ2-6
length: 17
size: NA
D: TRBD1
CDR3: CASSQDRGQFGANVLTF
DNA: TGTGCCAGCAGCCAAGACAGGGGGCAGTTTGGGGCCAACGTCCTGACTTTC

V: TRBV28
J: TRBJ2-3
length: 15
size: once
D: TRBD1
CDR3: CASSKAGTGTDTQYF
DNA: TGTGCCAGCAGTAAAGCCGGGACAGGCACAGATACGCAGTATTTT

V: TRBV30
J: TRBJ2-5
length: 16
size: NA
D: TRBD1
CDR3: CAWSTVGTGVGETQYF
DNA: TGTGCCTGGAGTACCGTCGGGACAGGGGTTGGGGAGACCCAGTACTTC

V: TRBV13
J: TRBJ1-2
length: 16
size: NA
D: NA
CDR3: CASSSPPEVHFYGYTF
DNA: TGTGCCAGCAGCTCCCCCCCGGAGGTCCATTTCTATGGCTACACCTTC

V: TRBV16
J: TRBJ1-3
length: 17
size: NA
D: NA
CDR3: CASSQSTGRNSGNTIYF
DNA: TGTGCCAGCAGCCAATCTACGGGTAGAAACTCTGGAAACACCATATATTTT

V: TRBV5-1
J: TRBJ1-1
length: 14
size: NA
D: TRBD1
CDR3: CASSSGQGATEAFF
DNA: TGCGCCAGCAGCTCGGGACAGGGGGCGACTGAAGCTTTCTTT

V: TRBV6-4
J: TRBJ2-7
length: 13
size: NA
D: NA
CDR3: CASSLDSGYEQYF
DNA: TGTGCCAGCAGCTTGGACAGCGGTTACGAGCAGTACTTC

V: TRBV6-5
J: TRBJ1-1
length: 13
size: NA
D: TRBD1
CDR3: CASRPGGRPEAFF
DNA: TGTGCCAGCAGACCAGGGGGTCGGCCTGAAGCTTTCTTT

V: TRBV24-1
J: TRBJ2-2
length: 15
size: NA
D: TRBD2
CDR3: CATSDLAAGGRELFF
DNA: TGTGCCACCAGTGATTTGGCGGCGGGAGGGCGGGAGCTGTTTTTT

V: TRBV10-1
J: TRBJ2-1
length: 18
size: once
D: TRBD2
CDR3: CASSESNLWGGSYNEQFF
DNA: TGCGCCAGCAGTGAGTCGAATCTTTGGGGGGGGTCCTACAATGAGCAGTTCTTC

V: TRBV24-1
J: TRBJ1-5
length: 15
size: NA
D: TRBD1
CDR3: CATSGGTGAHQPQHF
DNA: TGTGCCACCAGTGGCGGGACAGGGGCTCATCAGCCCCAGCATTTT

V: TRBV5-1
J: TRBJ1-1
length: 14
size: NA
D: TRBD1
CDR3: CASSLQGANTEAFF
DNA: TGCGCCAGCAGCTTACAGGGGGCCAACACTGAAGCTTTCTTT

V: TRBV18
J: TRBJ1-1
length: 15
size: NA
D: NA
CDR3: CASSPSAGVNTEAFF
DNA: TGTGCCAGCTCACCTTCAGCGGGAGTGAACACTGAAGCTTTCTTT

V: TRBV7-2
J: TRBJ1-5
length: 13
size: NA
D: NA
CDR3: CASSLRGNQPQHF
DNA: TGTGCCAGCAGCTTGAGAGGAAATCAGCCCCAGCATTTT

V: TRBV18
J: TRBJ1-5
length: 13
size: NA
D: NA
CDR3: CASSPGEYQPQHF
DNA: TGTGCCAGCTCACCAGGGGAGTACCAGCCCCAGCATTTT

V: TRBV11-2
J: TRBJ1-2
length: 16
size: once
D: NA
CDR3: CASSLLRASSAYGYTF
DNA: TGTGCCAGCAGCTTGCTCAGGGCGTCGAGTGCCTATGGCTACACCTTC

V: TRBV7-6
J: TRBJ2-2
length: 16
size: NA
D: NA
CDR3: CASSPRAQRNTGELFF
DNA: TGTGCCAGCAGCCCCAGGGCCCAGCGGAACACCGGGGAGCTGTTTTTT

V: TRBV9
J: TRBJ1-1
length: 14
size: NA
D: TRBD1
CDR3: CASTPGGGNTEAFF
DNA: TGTGCCAGCACCCCAGGGGGCGGGAACACTGAAGCTTTCTTT

V: TRBV28
J: TRBJ1-2
length: 15
size: NA
D: NA
CDR3: CASTSGGSRRYGYTF
DNA: TGTGCCAGCACTTCCGGCGGTTCGCGGAGGTATGGCTACACCTTC

V: TRBV11-2
J: TRBJ2-2
length: 11
size: NA
D: NA
CDR3: CASSPGGELFF
DNA: TGTGCCAGCAGTCCGGGCGGGGAGCTGTTTTTT

V: TRBV19
J: TRBJ2-5
length: 12
size: NA
D: NA
CDR3: CASSINQETQYF
DNA: TGTGCCAGTAGTATTAACCAAGAGACCCAGTACTTC

V: TRBV19
J: TRBJ2-3
length: 14
size: NA
D: TRBD2
CDR3: CASSILLSGGTQYF
DNA: TGTGCCAGTAGTATTCTACTATCGGGAGGTACGCAGTATTTT

V: TRBV27
J: TRBJ1-2
length: 16
size: NA
D: NA
CDR3: CASRRPTGRESYGYTF
DNA: TGTGCCAGCAGGAGGCCTACGGGCAGGGAATCCTATGGCTACACCTTC

V: TRBV19
J: TRBJ1-5
length: 15
size: NA
D: TRBD1
CDR3: CASSIGDSSNQPQHF
DNA: TGTGCCAGTAGTATAGGGGACAGTTCCAATCAGCCCCAGCATTTT

V: TRBV5-4
J: TRBJ2-1
length: 16
size: NA
D: TRBD2
CDR3: CASSLGGTSSYNEQFF
DNA: TGTGCCAGCAGCTTGGGGGGGACTAGCTCCTACAATGAGCAGTTCTTC

V: TRBV5-1
J: TRBJ2-2
length: 14
size: NA
D: NA
CDR3: CATSQTGNTGELFF
DNA: TGCGCCACTTCACAGACCGGGAACACCGGGGAGCTGTTTTTT

V: TRBV7-3
J: TRBJ2-7
length: 13
size: few
D: NA
CDR3: CASSLNPGDEQYF
DNA: TGTGCCAGCAGCTTAAACCCGGGGGACGAGCAGTACTTC

V: TRBV5-4
J: TRBJ2-2
length: 15
size: once
D: NA
CDR3: CASSLDPANTGELFF
DNA: TGTGCCAGCAGCTTGGACCCAGCGAACACCGGGGAGCTGTTTTTT

V: TRBV28
J: TRBJ1-5
length: 15
size: NA
D: TRBD1
CDR3: CASRQTGGGNQPQHF
DNA: TGTGCCAGCAGGCAGACAGGGGGCGGGAATCAGCCCCAGCATTTT

V: TRBV5-1
J: TRBJ1-5
length: 15
size: NA
D: NA
CDR3: CASSLAGGSNQPQHF
DNA: TGCGCCAGCAGCTTGGCAGGCGGGAGCAATCAGCCCCAGCATTTT

V: TRBV10-3
J: TRBJ2-7
length: 12
size: NA
D: TRBD1
CDR3: CAIETGGNEQYF
DNA: TGTGCCATAGAGACAGGGGGAAACGAGCAGTACTTC

V: TRBV25-1
J: TRBJ2-3
length: 16
size: once
D: NA
CDR3: CASSDRAGAPTDTQYF
DNA: TGTGCCAGCAGTGACCGGGCAGGGGCACCCACAGATACGCAGTATTTT

V: TRBV29-1
J: TRBJ2-7
length: 13
size: NA
D: TRBD2
CDR3: CSVDGSGNHEQYF
DNA: TGCAGCGTTGATGGTAGCGGGAACCACGAGCAGTACTTC

V: TRBV11-3
J: TRBJ2-1
length: 14
size: NA
D: NA
CDR3: CASSLGGPYNEQFF
DNA: TGTGCCAGCAGCTTAGGAGGGCCCTACAATGAGCAGTTCTTC

V: TRBV3-1/TRBV3-2
J: TRBJ2-1
length: 13
size: NA
D: NA
CDR3: CASSQARGGEQFF
DNA: TGTGCCAGCAGCCAAGCAAGGGGGGGGGAGCAGTTCTTC

V: TRBV4-1
J: TRBJ2-1
length: 16
size: NA
D: TRBD2
CDR3: CASSHTTSGSAHEQFF
DNA: TGCGCCAGCAGCCATACCACTAGCGGGAGTGCCCATGAGCAGTTCTTC

V: TRBV5-1
J: TRBJ2-1
length: 14
size: NA
D: NA
CDR3: CATKRAPEGGEQFF
DNA: TGCGCCACCAAACGGGCCCCCGAGGGAGGTGAGCAGTTCTTC

V: TRBV13
J: TRBJ1-2
length: 14
size: few
D: NA
CDR3: CASRRGSEVYGYTF
DNA: TGTGCCAGCAGGAGGGGGTCTGAGGTCTATGGCTACACCTTC

V: TRBV21-1
J: TRBJ2-7
length: 15
size: few
D: NA
CDR3: CASSKTRLALGEQYF
DNA: TGTGCCAGCAGCAAAACACGACTAGCCTTAGGCGAGCAGTACTTC